The 27 T cell receptor beta chains reported below all come from one sample, sequenced in a study of high-grade serous ovarian cancer treatment subgroups. Only in-frame clones appear in the TCRdb table, and some are missing; sequencing was by immunoSEQ multiplex PCR. The profile shows around 30,000 clones, around 84% of them singletons. Tumor samples were obtained before definitive surgery or chemotherapy. Sequencing was carried out using tumor tissue. The receptors stem from a human donor with high-grade serous ovarian cancer.

The chain has TRBV10-3 and TRBJ2-7, with 8 bases that match TRBD2. The CDR3 is 14 amino acids. Germline assignment: CDR1 ENHRY and CDR2 SYGVKD. With 0 bases clipped from V and 6 bases from J, the junction kept 4 bases outside the gene matches. The DNA for the CDR3 is TGTGCCATCAGTGAGTCGGCGGGGGGCCTCGAGCAGTACTTC. Its translation is CAISESAGGLEQYF.

The rearrangement links TRBV2 to TRBJ1-2; D remains unclear. Germline V gene sequence: CDR1 SNHLY, CDR2 FYNNEI. This CDR3 has 10 amino acids. The V end lost 8 bases, the J end lost 2 bases, and 3 bases lay between the germline ends. The CDR3 DNA is TGTGCCAGCGGAAACTATGGCTACACCTTC. It encodes CASGNYGYTF.

J is TRBJ2-1 and V is TRBV28; 8 bases fit TRBD1. Germline CDR1 and CDR2: MDHEN and SYDVKM. CDR3 length equals 14 residues. V was clipped by 4 bases and J by 7 bases; unmatched bases: 6. CDR3 in DNA: TGTGCCAGCAGTTCAGGGGGCGCGCGAAATGAGCAGTTCTTC. Its protein product is CASSSGGARNEQFF.

This clone was picked up one time. V usage is TRBV6-1 and J usage is TRBJ2-5, with D perhaps being TRBD1 or TRBD2 (5 bases each). The J call is in doubt because the DNA end fits TRBJ2-7 better. The CDR3 is 15 amino acids. Germline loops: CDR1 MNHNS, CDR2 SASEGT. CDR3 residues: CASSEGYQGAYEQYF. The CDR3 coding sequence is TGTGCCAGCAGTGAAGGATACCAGGGAGCCTACGAGCAGTACTTC.

Only one count was recorded for this clone. The chain links TRBV7-9 to TRBJ2-3; 10 bases line up with TRBD2. This CDR3 is built from 14 residues. V lost 3 bases to trimming and J lost 6 bases; unmatched junction nucleotides: 3. Germline V CDR1 and CDR2: SEHNR, FQNEAQ (reference sequence). The CDR3 reads CASSFSAGGDTQYF. The CDR3 nucleotides are TGTGCCAGCAGCTTTTCAGCGGGAGGGGATACGCAGTATTTT.

This clone was found once. The chain links TRBV7-3 to TRBJ2-3, with D tentatively TRBD1 or TRBD2 (8 bases each). Trimming took 7 bases from V and 7 from J, leaving 42 bases between them. The V gene's germline CDR1 is SGHTA and CDR2 FQGTGA. The CDR3 has 22 amino acids. The CDR3 DNA is TGTGCCAGCAAACACCGGGACAGGACCAAAATAGAACGGGAGGGCCGGTCCTATACGCAGTATTTT. This encodes CASKHRDRTKIEREGRSYTQYF.

The V and J genes are TRBV19 and TRBJ1-1; D is uncertain. The V end lost 3 bases, the J end lost 8 bases, and 10 bases lay between the germline ends. Germline CDR1 is LNHDA and CDR2 is SQIVND (reference sequence). CDR3 length equals 12 residues. CDR3 sequence: CASSIIPGEAFF. The CDR3, as DNA: TGTGCCAGTAGTATTATACCGGGAGAAGCTTTCTTT.

CDR3 loop: CAWTSSPMNTEAFF. The CDR3 DNA reads as TGTGCCTGGACCTCCTCACCCATGAACACTGAAGCTTTCTTT. This chain joins TRBV30 and TRBJ1-1; D not resolved. Germline V CDR1 and CDR2: GTSNPN, SVGIG (reference sequence). V was cut by 4 bases and J by 0 bases, with 12 bases left in between. This CDR3 has 14 residues. The full variable domain, in which reference TRBV30 and TRBJ1-1 provide the parts outside the CDR3, is SQTIHQWPATLVQPVGSPLSLECTVEGTSNPNLYWYRQAAGRGLQLLFYSVGIGQISSEVPQNLSASRPQDRQFILSSKKLLLSDSGFYLCAWTSSPMNTEAFFGQGTRLTVV.

The chain uses TRBV11-1 and TRBJ2-1; TRBD2 matches 8 bases. J gave up 4 bases and V 5 bases, and 7 bases lay outside the gene matches. This CDR3 region has 15 residues. Germline V gene lookup returns CDR1 SGHAT and CDR2 FQDESV (reference sequence). The CDR3 sequence is CASSLPAGGYNEQFF. The CDR3 DNA reads as TGTGCCAGCAGCCTTCCGGCGGGGGGTTACAATGAGCAGTTCTTC.

This clone showed up just a few times. This chain joins TRBV6-4 and TRBJ2-1; 8 nucleotides agree with TRBD2. CDR3 length: 15 residues. With 5 bases clipped from V and 0 bases from J, the junction kept 3 bases outside the gene matches. Germline V gene sequence: CDR1 MRHNA, CDR2 SNTAGT. The CDR3 loop reads CASSSSGSSYNEQFF. The CDR3 DNA is TGTGCCAGCAGTTCGAGCGGGAGCTCCTACAATGAGCAGTTCTTC.

The chain joins TRBV5-6 to TRBJ2-7; D remains ambiguous. Per the germline V gene, CDR1 is SGHDT and CDR2 is YYEEEE. The V end lost 2 bases, the J end lost 3 bases, and 12 bases lay between the germline ends. The CDR3 totals 14 residues. The DNA for the CDR3 is TGTGCCAGCAGCTTTTCTCCCAGCAACTACGAGCAGTACTTC. Translation gives CASSFSPSNYEQYF.

This clone was detected a few times. The genes are TRBV19 and TRBJ2-7, with a tentative D call TRBD2 (5 bases). V shed 3 bases and J shed 6 bases, with 12 bases lying between them. This CDR3 has 13 amino acids. CDR1 and CDR2 from the germline V gene are LNHDA and SQIVND (reference sequence). The CDR3 reads CASSIHRGGEQYF. The CDR3 nucleotides are TGTGCCAGTAGTATCCACAGAGGAGGCGAGCAGTACTTC.

This chain connects TRBV5-1 to TRBJ2-1; 10 nucleotides line up with TRBD1. Per germline, CDR1 SGHRS and CDR2 YFSETQ. J was trimmed by 9 bases and V by 3 bases; bases with no gene match: 12. The CDR3 is 16 residues long. The CDR3 loop reads CASSYSGTGEGFEQFF. The CDR3 DNA sequence: TGCGCCAGCAGCTACTCTGGGACAGGGGAGGGGTTTGAGCAGTTCTTC.

This chain joins TRBV5-4 and TRBJ2-3, with D possibly called TRBD1 or TRBD2 (5 bases each). Looked up from germline, CDR1 is SGHNT and CDR2 is YYREEE (reference sequence). CDR3 length: 14 amino acids. The V end was cut by 4 bases, the J end by 6 bases, with 15 bases between. CDR3: CASSPGRRADTQYF. The DNA of the CDR3 is TGTGCCAGCAGCCCGGGACGCCGGGCGGATACGCAGTATTTT.

V usage is TRBV10-3 and J usage is TRBJ1-1; D is ambiguous. Trimming left V 7 bases short and J 4 bases short, with 16 bases between. This CDR3 is built from 14 residues. CDR1 is ENHRY, CDR2 SYGVKD, per germline. The CDR3: CAINAESRGTEAFF. The CDR3 DNA reads TGTGCCATCAATGCGGAGTCGCGAGGCACTGAAGCTTTCTTT.

This chain connects TRBV18 to TRBJ2-5; 9 nucleotides line up with TRBD1. Unmatched junction bases numbered 8, after V lost 6 bases and J lost 6 bases. Germline CDR1 and CDR2: KGHSH and LQKENI. The CDR3 is 14 amino acids. DNA of the CDR3: TGTGCCAGCTCCTCGGACAGGGGCGAAAAGACCCAGTACTTC. It is translated as CASSSDRGEKTQYF.

CDR3 region: CASSTVLNTEAFF. The CDR3 DNA is TGTGCCAGTAGTACCGTTTTGAACACTGAAGCTTTCTTT. The rearrangement joins TRBV19 to TRBJ1-1, with D uncertain. Trimming stripped 4 bases from V and 0 bases from J, with 6 bases between. The CDR3 sequence is 13 residues long. CDR1 is LNHDA and CDR2 is SQIVND in the germline V gene (reference sequence).

CDR3 sequence (DNA): TGTGCCACCATCTTAGGACAGGGAACATCCGAGCAGTACTTC. Amino acid sequence: CATILGQGTSEQYF. V and J are TRBV6-1 and TRBJ2-7, with TRBD1 matching over 8 bases. The trim removed 10 bases at V and 6 bases at J, leaving 14 bases unmatched. The CDR3 is made up of 14 amino acids. Germline-derived CDR1 and CDR2 are MNHNS and SASEGT.

The rearrangement joins TRBV15 to TRBJ2-1; the match to TRBD2 covers 7 bases. From germline, CDR1 is LNHNV and CDR2 YYDKDF (reference sequence). CDR3 length: 13 residues. Losses at the gene ends were 11 bases for V and 1 base for J; bases not matched to a gene: 5. As DNA, the CDR3 is TGTGCCTCACAAGCGGGATCCTACAATGAGCAGTTCTTC. This translates into CASQAGSYNEQFF.

The chain couples TRBV7-9 to TRBJ2-2; TRBD2 might be the D (5 bases). V was clipped by 1 base and J by 4 bases, with 13 bases between them. Germline CDR1 SEHNR, CDR2 FQNEAQ (reference sequence). The CDR3 loop spans 16 amino acids. The CDR3 DNA reads TGTGCCAGCAGCTTAGGAACGGGGTTCTTCACCGGGGAGCTGTTTTTT. Amino acids: CASSLGTGFFTGELFF.

The rearrangement uses TRBV19 and TRBJ2-1; no definite D call. Trimming took off 5 bases at V and 0 bases at J, with 14 bases between the two ends. The CDR3 contains 16 residues. Germline V gene sequence: CDR1 LNHDA, CDR2 SQIVND (reference sequence). CDR3 protein: CASSAGGDNSYNEQFF. The CDR3 DNA reads as TGTGCCAGTAGTGCAGGCGGCGATAACTCCTACAATGAGCAGTTCTTC. The entire variable domain, with the rest obtained from reference TRBV19 and TRBJ2-1, is as follows: DGGITQSPKYLFRKEGQNVTLSCEQNLNHDAMYWYRQDPGQGLRLIYYSQIVNDFQKGDIAEGYSVSREKKESFPLTVTSAQKNPTAFYLCASSAGGDNSYNEQFFGPGTRLTVL.

This clone has just one count. The chain combines TRBV6-6 with TRBJ2-7, with TRBD2 as a possible D gene (6 bases). The V end was cut by 5 bases, the J end by 2 bases, with 13 bases between. This CDR3 spans 14 amino acids. Germline CDR1 reads MNHNY; CDR2 reads SVGAGI (reference sequence). As DNA, the CDR3 is TGTGCCAGCAGTCCCGGAGGGGTCACCTACGAGCAGTACTTC. Residues: CASSPGGVTYEQYF.

This clone was seen a handful of times. CDR3 DNA sequence: TGTGCCAGCAGCCCACTTCAGGGCACTGAAGCTTTCTTT. Protein sequence: CASSPLQGTEAFF. The gene calls are TRBV27 and TRBJ1-1; D is possibly TRBD1 (5 bases). The V end was cut by 6 bases, the J end by 4 bases, with 12 bases between. The CDR3 covers 13 residues. CDR1 and CDR2 from the germline V gene are MNHEY and SMNVEV (reference sequence).

The chain joins TRBV29-1 to TRBJ1-2, with D perhaps TRBD1 (6 bases). Germline-derived CDR1 and CDR2 are SQVTM and ANQGSEA. There are 11 residues in the CDR3. V lost 7 bases and J 2 bases, leaving 8 bases between the germline ends. CDR3 coding DNA: TGCAGCGGAGGACAGAACTATGGCTACACCTTC. Amino acid sequence: CSGGQNYGYTF.

This clone appeared a few times. The chain carries TRBV6-1 and TRBJ1-3; D remains ambiguous. Trimming took off 3 bases at V and 0 bases at J, with 6 bases between the two ends. Germline CDR1 and CDR2: MNHNS and SASEGT. This CDR3 region has 14 residues. CDR3 region: CASSESLSGNTIYF. For the CDR3, the DNA is TGTGCCAGCAGTGAGTCCCTCTCTGGAAACACCATATATTTT.

The V call is TRBV4-2, the J call TRBJ1-3; no clear D. V was cut by 4 bases and J by 2 bases, with 9 bases left in between. CDR3 length: 14 residues. Germline loops: CDR1 LGHNA, CDR2 YNFKEQ. This CDR3 is CASSLEGTGNTIYF. The CDR3 nucleotides are TGTGCCAGCAGCCTCGAGGGTACTGGAAACACCATATATTTT.

This clone was observed a few times. The chain carries TRBV11-2 and TRBJ1-1; the D gene is possibly TRBD1 (5 bases). The V end lost 9 bases, the J end lost 9 bases, and 14 bases lay between the germline ends. This CDR3 has 11 amino acids. From germline, CDR1 is SGHAT and CDR2 FQNNGV. CDR3 coding DNA: TGTGCCAGTCGGGGGGACCTTAAAGCTTTCTTT. Its protein product is CASRGDLKAFF.